This entry features one T cell receptor beta chain sequence. Its cognate antigen has yet to be identified. Per-nucleotide qualities are absent, and no much larger clonotype sits a single base away. TCRbeta CDR3 regions were amplified from genomic DNA using the immunoSEQ Assay, a bias-controlled multiplex PCR. The authors' analysis ran thus. Nucleated cell counts per sample were estimated from amplification of reference gene primers within the assay. Sequence reads were collapsed and filtered to measure the absolute abundance of every unique TCRbeta CDR3 rearrangement. For each sample, productive Simpson clonality was calculated as the square root of Simpson's diversity index over productive rearrangements. Here the immuneACCESS table is served through TCRdb, limited to in-frame sequences with V and J called. Missing clones are a known gap in these copies; in checked studies unresolved V genes cover under half, and the rest lacks a known reason. That table gives V, J and clone size, and the DNA gave D and trimming. This sample lists fewer than 650,000 clones; about 89% were detected once. The top ten hold 7.8% of the sample.

V ends up 3 bases short and J 0 bases short, with an unmatched junction base count of 8. In the germline V gene, CDR1 corresponds to SGHRS and CDR2 to YFSETQ. Its CDR3 holds 16 amino acids, cysteine through phenylalanine. The retained sequence is limited to the CDR3, 48 bases, with the frame set at the first base. One collaborating source in Seattle enrolled patients while the patients were actively infected and followed the patients over time throughout the course of disease. Collaborating institutions collected whole blood in K2EDTA tubes following their own protocols. Collaborator samples were shipped for TCRbeta analysis as frozen whole blood, isolated PBMCs, or DNA extracted from either sample type. This sample was taken from a study of blood T cell repertoires in COVID-19 (dated by TCRdb to about 2020). For the study in its entirety: Collaborator samples came from the United States, Italy and Spain and covered acute and convalescent phases of COVID-19. The prospective study material was composed of cDNA or gDNA derived from T cells, B-cell-depleted T cells, or PBMCs. Subjects who had been exposed to COVID-19, were actively infected with it, or had recovered from it provided the deeply sampled blood TCRbeta repertoires that made up the dataset. The repertoires were released in a freely available public database intended as a resource for research on the immune response to SARS-CoV-2. Samples were obtained from the ongoing ImmuneRACE study (first 160 participants) and from over 1,000 subjects provided by 6 global collaborators. Sample metadata almost always included a de-identified subject ID, COVID-19 status, age in years and sex. Where HLA class I and class II types were available, the types were taken from metadata supplied by the sample provider, not from assay-based typing.

Here is what the overall study found, with its caveats: How much clinical and demographic metadata was included differed by source and by participant, and the metadata was provided uncurated.

Sequencing was carried out using peripheral blood. The rearranged segments are TRBV5-1 and TRBJ1-1, with 7 junctional bases fitting TRBD1. This TCR derives from a woman between 45 and 60 years old with COVID-19, enrolled during active disease. The DNA sequence reads TGCGCCAGCAGCTCCCGGGACAGTAACATGAACACTGAAGCTTTCTTT. It specifies CASSSRDSNMNTEAFF.